This T cell receptor beta chain was sequenced in a study of identical twins (dated by TCRdb to between 2015 and 2016). At the level of the whole study: The study deep-sequenced TCR alpha and beta repertoires from monozygotic twins, unrelated adults of various ages and cord blood to test whether fetal clonotypes persist. To rule out contamination, the twin experiments were replicated at different times with different library preparation protocols. What the authors observed across the whole study: Abundant cord blood beta clonotypes had fewer insertions, young adult naive repertoires showed a similar but weaker trend, and memory repertoires showed no such trend. In monozygotic twins, out-of-frame TCR alpha sharing was systematically underestimated by recombination models, although the models agreed with sharing between unrelated individuals. Invariant T cells such as MAIT and iNKT could partly confound zero-insertion analyses, though diverse VJ usage argued against this for most clonotypes. The excess sharing between twins in beta out-of-frame sequences was weaker because fewer shared sequences reduced the signal-to-noise ratio. Compared with coincidental sharing between unrelated individuals, out-of-frame TCR alpha sequences shared between twins showed an excess of sequences with low generation probability. Because the same donors could not be followed over many years, conclusions were based on cross-sectional statistical analysis.

Every donor in the study was a healthy Caucasian. The twin cohort consisted of three pairs of female monozygotic twins, all aged roughly 18 to 30 years. The RNA used for TCR libraries was isolated from peripheral blood mononuclear cells. In the case of this clonotype: Its antigen is unknown. Per-base quality was not reported, and no clone a single base away is much larger than it.

The germline V gene (reference sequence) provides CDR1 DFQATT and CDR2 SNEGSKA. The cysteine opens and the phenylalanine closes a CDR3 of 12 amino acids. Here the CDR3 DNA is all that survives: 36 bases in frame from base 1. From V the trimming removes 6 bases and from J it removes 11 bases, while the gene matches leave 10 bases of the junction unaccounted for. Libraries were prepared through 5' RACE. Sequenced using an Illumina HiSeq 2000. Template switching introduced a universal primer binding site; the final cDNA contained a unique molecular identifier, enabling accurate counting of TCR cDNA molecules. First-strand cDNA for TCR alpha and beta chains was synthesized from specific primers in the conserved constant-segment region. Each cDNA library was double barcoded, with a SMART-Mk sample barcode plus Illumina barcodes, to control for contamination. TruSeq adapter sequences, together with Illumina sample barcodes, were added in two successive PCR steps. The TCR alpha and beta cDNA libraries were sequenced on the Illumina HiSeq platform using custom primers. The original pipeline was this. MiGEC was used to process raw reads and extract unique molecular identifiers, and MiXCR was used to find CDR3 positions. For each individual, recombination models were inferred using an EM algorithm with the repgenHMM and IGoR tools. Shared clonotypes were analyzed with the tcR package in R, and sharing was normalized by the product of cloneset sizes. To study raw recombination free of thymic and clonal selection effects, out-of-frame nonproductive sequences were analyzed. TCRdb reworked the public reads: Q25 trimming with fastp, MiXCR clone assembly, productive beta chains retained. Each CDR3 protein appears once, grouped with its most common genes and DNA. The V and J calls come from TCRdb's annotation, not from the publication. The sample table contains about 890,000 distinct CDR3 sequences; only one count was recorded for 9% to 15% of them. Around 1.6% of the sample is taken by the ten largest.

This same sample was also part of a study on yellow fever vaccine responses in identical twins. Per the second study: The T cell response to vaccination in identical twins was reported by the authors to appear partly convergent and partly personalized. In the study, vaccine-responding T cell clones were precisely tracked in identical twins.

The sample consisted of PBMCs. The source is a woman younger than 35 in good health. In this chain, TRBV20-1 is recombined with TRBJ1-1, with 9 bases in between that match TRBD1. The nucleotide sequence reads as follows: TGCAGTGCACACAGGGGGCGGGATGATGCTTTCTTT. It translates to CSAHRGRDDAFF.